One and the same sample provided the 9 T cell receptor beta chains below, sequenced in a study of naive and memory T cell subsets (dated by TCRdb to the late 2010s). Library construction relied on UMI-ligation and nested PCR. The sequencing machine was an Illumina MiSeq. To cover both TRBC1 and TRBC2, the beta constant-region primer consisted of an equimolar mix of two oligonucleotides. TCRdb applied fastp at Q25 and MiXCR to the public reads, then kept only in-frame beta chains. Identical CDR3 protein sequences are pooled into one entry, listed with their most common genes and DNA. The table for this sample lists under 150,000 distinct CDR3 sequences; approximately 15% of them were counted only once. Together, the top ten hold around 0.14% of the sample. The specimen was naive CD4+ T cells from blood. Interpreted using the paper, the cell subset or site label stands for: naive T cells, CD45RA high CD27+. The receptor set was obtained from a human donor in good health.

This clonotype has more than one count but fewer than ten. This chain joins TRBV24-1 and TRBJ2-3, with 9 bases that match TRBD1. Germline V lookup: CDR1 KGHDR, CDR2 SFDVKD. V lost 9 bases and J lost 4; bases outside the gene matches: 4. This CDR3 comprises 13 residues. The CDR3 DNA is TGTGCCACCCGGGACAGGGAGGCAGATACGCAGTATTTT. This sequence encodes CATRDREADTQYF.

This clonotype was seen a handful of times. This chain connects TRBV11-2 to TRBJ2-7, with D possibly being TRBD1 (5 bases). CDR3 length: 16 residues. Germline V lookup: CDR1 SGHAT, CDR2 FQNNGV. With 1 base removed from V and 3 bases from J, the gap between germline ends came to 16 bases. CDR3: CASSLAGAGEVYEQYF. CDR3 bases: TGTGCCAGCAGCTTAGCTGGGGCCGGAGAGGTCTACGAGCAGTACTTC.

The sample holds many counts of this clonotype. The CDR3 DNA is TGTGCCAGCAGTCCCCAGGGGTATGCAACTAATGAAAAACTGTTTTTT. Amino acids: CASSPQGYATNEKLFF. The J gene is TRBJ1-4, the V gene TRBV28; a possible D gene is TRBD1 (6 bases). Germline lookup yields CDR1 MDHEN and CDR2 SYDVKM. The ends were cut back, 5 bases at V and 0 bases at J, with 13 bases in the middle. The CDR3 contains 16 residues.

CDR3 in amino acids: CASSSRTSLDYEQYF. The CDR3 nucleotides read TGTGCCAGCAGCTCTCGGACTAGCTTGGACTACGAGCAGTACTTC. This chain connects TRBV5-4 to TRBJ2-7, with 8 positions matching TRBD2. V lost 3 bases to trimming and J lost 3 bases; unmatched junction nucleotides: 8. The CDR3 consists of 15 residues. Germline V gene sequence: CDR1 SGHNT, CDR2 YYREEE (reference sequence).

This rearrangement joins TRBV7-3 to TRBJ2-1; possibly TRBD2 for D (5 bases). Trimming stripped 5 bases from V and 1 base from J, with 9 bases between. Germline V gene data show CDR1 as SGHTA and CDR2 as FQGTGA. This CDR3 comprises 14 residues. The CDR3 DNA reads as TGTGCCAGCAGCGCCGCGGGTTCCTACAATGAGCAGTTCTTC. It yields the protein CASSAAGSYNEQFF.

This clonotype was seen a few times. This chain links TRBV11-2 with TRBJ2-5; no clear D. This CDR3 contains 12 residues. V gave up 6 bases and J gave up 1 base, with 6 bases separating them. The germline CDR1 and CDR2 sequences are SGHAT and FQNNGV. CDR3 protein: CASRSGQETQYF. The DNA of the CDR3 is TGTGCCAGCAGATCCGGCCAAGAGACCCAGTACTTC. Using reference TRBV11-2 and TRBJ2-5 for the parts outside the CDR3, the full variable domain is EAGVAQSPRYKIIEKRQSVAFWCNPISGHATLYWYQQILGQGPKLLIQFQNNGVVDDSQLPKDRFSAERLKGVDSTLKIQPAKLEDSAVYLCASRSGQETQYFGPGTRLLVL.

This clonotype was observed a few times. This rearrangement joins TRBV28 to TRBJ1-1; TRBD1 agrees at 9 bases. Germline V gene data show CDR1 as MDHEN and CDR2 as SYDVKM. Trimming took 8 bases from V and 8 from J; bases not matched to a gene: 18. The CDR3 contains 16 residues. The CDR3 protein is CASFLSPGQGPDEAFF. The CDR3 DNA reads TGTGCCAGCTTCCTCAGCCCGGGACAGGGACCTGACGAAGCTTTCTTT.

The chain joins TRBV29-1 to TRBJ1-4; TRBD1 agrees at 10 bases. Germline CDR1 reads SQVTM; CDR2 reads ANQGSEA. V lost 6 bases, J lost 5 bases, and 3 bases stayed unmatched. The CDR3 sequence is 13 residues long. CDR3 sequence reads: CSVEDRGNEKLFF. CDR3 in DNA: TGCAGCGTAGAGGACAGGGGGAATGAAAAACTGTTTTTT.

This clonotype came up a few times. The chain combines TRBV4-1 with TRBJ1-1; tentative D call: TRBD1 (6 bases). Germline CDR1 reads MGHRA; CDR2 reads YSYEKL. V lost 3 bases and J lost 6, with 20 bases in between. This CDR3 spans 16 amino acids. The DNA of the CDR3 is TGCGCCAGCAGCCAGGGAGGAGCAGGGGTTGTGGCTGAAGCTTTCTTT. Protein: CASSQGGAGVVAEAFF.